A single sample is the source of the 27 T cell receptor beta chains below, sequenced in a study of CD8 T cells in Susac syndrome. Reverse transcription used roughly 0.5 to 1 ug RNA and random hexamers. Using its own MiXCR run on the immunoSEQ multiplex PCR reads, TCRdb lists one record per CDR3 protein. The table shows about 240,000 distinct CDR3 sequences, with 90% to 96% occurring only once. The sequenced material came from CD4+ T cells from PBMCs. Receptor source: a human donor with Susac syndrome.

V gene TRBV12-3 or TRBV12-4 combines with J gene TRBJ2-4, with D tentatively TRBD2 (6 bases). With 9 bases removed from V and 0 bases from J, the gap between germline ends came to 15 bases. The CDR3 loop spans 15 amino acids. The CDR3 here is CASSAAGIAKNIQYF. The CDR3 DNA follows: TGTGCCAGTTCGGCGGCGGGGATAGCCAAAAACATTCAGTACTTC.

The chain combines TRBV18 with TRBJ2-2; no firm D call. CDR3 size: 14 residues. V was shortened by 7 bases and J by 1 base, with 10 bases between the two germline ends. Germline values: CDR1 KGHSH, CDR2 LQKENI. CDR3: CASFPQQNTGELFF. The CDR3 nucleotides read TGTGCCAGCTTTCCACAGCAGAACACCGGGGAGCTGTTTTTT.

This rearrangement joins TRBV7-9 to TRBJ1-5; perhaps TRBD1 as D (5 bases). The CDR3 runs to 14 residues. Trimming shortened V by 7 bases and J by 0 bases, and 10 bases separated the two germline ends. Germline-derived CDR1 and CDR2 are SEHNR and FQNEAQ (reference sequence). CDR3 DNA sequence: TGTGCCAGCACGGGGCTAAATAGCAATCAGCCCCAGCATTTT. This encodes CASTGLNSNQPQHF.

J is TRBJ2-7 and V is TRBV20-1; TRBD1 aligns across 9 bases. Trimming removed 6 bases from V and 7 bases from J; junction bases left unmatched: 13. Germline CDR1 is DFQATT and CDR2 is SNEGSKA (reference sequence). This CDR3 has 14 amino acids. The CDR3 region has the DNA TGCAGTGCCGTACCCTGGACAGGGGTTGGTGAGCAGTACTTC. It translates to CSAVPWTGVGEQYF.

The chain carries TRBV9 and TRBJ2-1, with a tentative D call TRBD2 (7 bases). Germline V gives CDR1 SGDLS, CDR2 YYNGEE. Trimming left V 3 bases short and J 10 bases short, with 11 bases between. This CDR3 region has 12 residues. The CDR3 DNA is TGTGCCAGCAGCGAGGGGGGGGGAGAGCAGTTCTTC. This codes for CASSEGGGEQFF.

J is TRBJ1-5 and V is TRBV19; TRBD1 is a possible D gene (5 bases). The V and J ends lost 4 bases and 1 base respectively, with 8 bases between them. Germline V gives CDR1 LNHDA, CDR2 SQIVND (reference sequence). CDR3 size: 14 residues. The CDR3, as DNA: TGTGCCAGTAGTACAGGGAAGAGCAATCAGCCCCAGCATTTT. Translation gives CASSTGKSNQPQHF. Filled out from reference TRBV19 and TRBJ1-5, the complete variable domain reads DGGITQSPKYLFRKEGQNVTLSCEQNLNHDAMYWYRQDPGQGLRLIYYSQIVNDFQKGDIAEGYSVSREKKESFPLTVTSAQKNPTAFYLCASSTGKSNQPQHFGDGTRLSIL.

This chain connects TRBV3-1 to TRBJ1-3; D unclear. V was cut by 0 bases and J by 6 bases, with 0 bases left in between. Germline V gene data show CDR1 as LGHDT and CDR2 as YNNKEL (reference sequence). This CDR3 contains 11 residues. The chain's CDR3 is CASSQENTIYF. The DNA for the CDR3 is TGTGCCAGCAGCCAAGAAAACACCATATATTTT.

The chain recombines TRBV12-3 or TRBV12-4 with TRBJ1-1; TRBD1 might be the D (6 bases). V was pared by 6 bases and J by 8 bases, with 19 bases between. CDR3 length: 14 residues. The CDR3 sequence is CASRLPGVGREAFF. The CDR3 bases are TGTGCCAGCAGACTCCCAGGGGTAGGGAGGGAAGCTTTCTTT.

This chain links TRBV5-4 with TRBJ2-3, with a tentative D call TRBD2 (6 bases). This CDR3 is 16 amino acids long. The V and J ends lost 1 base and 2 bases respectively, with 14 bases between them. CDR1 and CDR2 (germline): SGHNT, YYREEE (reference sequence). CDR3 sequence (DNA): TGTGCCAGCAGCTTGACCCCGGTAGCGGCCACAGATACGCAGTATTTT. It codes for CASSLTPVAATDTQYF.

The V and J genes are TRBV20-1 and TRBJ2-1; 11 nucleotides agree with TRBD2. There are 15 residues in the CDR3. Germline V gene sequence: CDR1 DFQATT, CDR2 SNEGSKA (reference sequence). The junction had 4 bases not matched to a gene; V was cut back by 1 base and J by 5 bases. The CDR3 bases are TGCAGTGCTAGAGGGCTACTAGCGGGAGACAATGAGCAGTTCTTC. Translated, it gives CSARGLLAGDNEQFF.

This chain connects TRBV24-1 to TRBJ2-1; 8 bases agree with TRBD2. V shed 5 bases, J shed 4 bases, and the junction held 9 bases outside the gene matches. CDR1 KGHDR and CDR2 SFDVKD come from the germline V gene. The CDR3 consists of 16 residues. DNA of the CDR3: TGTGCCACCAGTGCCTCGGGACTAGGGATGTACAATGAGCAGTTCTTC. Translating it yields CATSASGLGMYNEQFF.

The chain couples TRBV11-1 to TRBJ2-3, with 7 bases lining up with TRBD2. Germline V lookup: CDR1 SGHAT, CDR2 FQDESV (reference sequence). The CDR3 has 15 residues. V dropped 5 bases and J dropped 3; count of bases not matched to a gene: 8. The CDR3 loop reads CASSGRTRGTDTQYF. In DNA, the CDR3 is TGTGCCAGCAGCGGACGGACTAGAGGGACAGATACGCAGTATTTT.

The J gene is TRBJ2-3, the V gene TRBV14; 15 nucleotides agree with TRBD2. This CDR3 has 17 amino acids. Trimming took 4 bases from V and 2 from J; bases not matched to a gene: 4. CDR1 is SGHDN and CDR2 is FVKESK in the germline V gene. CDR3 residues: CASSLGTSGRNTDTQYF. CDR3 bases: TGTGCCAGCAGCCTCGGGACTAGCGGGAGGAACACAGATACGCAGTATTTT. The entire variable domain, with the rest obtained from reference TRBV14 and TRBJ2-3, is as follows: EAGVTQFPSHSVIEKGQTVTLRCDPISGHDNLYWYRRVMGKEIKFLLHFVKESKQDESGMPNNRFLAERTGGTYSTLKVQPAELEDSGVYFCASSLGTSGRNTDTQYFGPGTRLTVL.

CDR3 sequence reads: CASGHRQETQYF. CDR3 nucleotide sequence: TGTGCCAGCGGGCACAGACAAGAGACCCAGTACTTC. This chain links TRBV6-6 with TRBJ2-5, with unresolved D. This CDR3 has 12 amino acids. Trimming pared 8 bases from V and 2 bases from J, leaving 9 bases between. Germline values: CDR1 MNHNY, CDR2 SVGAGI (reference sequence).

The V call is TRBV27, the J call TRBJ1-5; D is unresolved. This CDR3 is 14 amino acids long. Deletions cut 3 bases from V and 1 base from J, with 7 bases between. Germline assignment: CDR1 MNHEY and CDR2 SMNVEV (reference sequence). For the CDR3, the DNA is TGTGCCAGCAGTTTTGACGGCAGCAATCAGCCCCAGCATTTT. This gives the protein CASSFDGSNQPQHF.

The V call is TRBV20-1, the J call TRBJ1-2, with D uncertain. The germline gives CDR1 DFQATT, CDR2 SNEGSKA (reference sequence). V lost 5 bases and J 8 bases, leaving 21 bases between the germline ends. This CDR3 region has 14 residues. CDR3 nucleotide sequence: TGCAGTGCTCCCAACGCCAGGTTGCCCCCCGGCTACACCTTC. Translated, it gives CSAPNARLPPGYTF.

The chain recombines TRBV2 with TRBJ2-3; either TRBD1 or TRBD2 may supply D (6 bases each). Germline V gives CDR1 SNHLY, CDR2 FYNNEI. With 5 bases removed from V and 2 bases from J, the gap between germline ends came to 17 bases. This CDR3 contains 16 residues. CDR3 nucleotides: TGTGCCAGCAGTCCCTTGGGGGGCGCGGCCACAGATACGCAGTATTTT. It codes for CASSPLGGAATDTQYF.

The chain combines TRBV2 with TRBJ2-3; no clear D gene. Trimming removed 5 bases at V and 5 bases at J, with 5 bases between. Germline V gene data show CDR1 as SNHLY and CDR2 as FYNNEI. The CDR3 extends over 11 amino acids. The CDR3 sequence is CASSWIDTQYF. CDR3 DNA: TGTGCCAGCAGTTGGATAGATACGCAGTATTTT.

The gene calls are TRBV4-1 and TRBJ2-2; TRBD1 agrees at 9 bases. Trimming cost V 2 bases and J 2 bases; bases outside gene matches: 3. This CDR3 is 16 amino acids long. The V gene's germline CDR1 is MGHRA and CDR2 YSYEKL. The CDR3 reads CASSQSGQGNTGELFF. The DNA of the CDR3 is TGCGCCAGCAGCCAATCGGGACAGGGTAACACCGGGGAGCTGTTTTTT.

This clonotype was counted a single time. The chain couples TRBV6-5 to TRBJ1-2, with 8 bases that match TRBD1. In germline, CDR1 is MNHEY, CDR2 SVGAGI. The CDR3 runs to 14 residues. The V and J ends lost 6 bases and 4 bases, in that order; junction bases with no gene match: 7. The CDR3 sequence is CASSRGQALYGYTF. In DNA form, the CDR3 reads TGTGCCAGCAGCCGGGGACAGGCCCTCTATGGCTACACCTTC.

The J gene is TRBJ2-5, the V gene TRBV29-1; TRBD2 matches 11 bases. The CDR3 contains 18 residues. V dropped 6 bases and J dropped 6; count of bases not matched to a gene: 21. The germline gives CDR1 SQVTM, CDR2 ANQGSEA. The chain's CDR3 is CSVLPLAGGAPNQKTQYF. Here the CDR3 DNA reads TGCAGCGTCTTACCCTTAGCGGGAGGGGCCCCTAATCAGAAGACCCAGTACTTC. Looking up the rest from reference TRBV29-1 and TRBJ2-5 gives the full variable domain: SAVISQKPSRDICQRGTSLTIQCQVDSQVTMMFWYRQQPGQSLTLIATANQGSEATYESGFVIDKFPISRPNLTFSTLTVSNMSPEDSSIYLCSVLPLAGGAPNQKTQYFGPGTRLLVL.

The genes are TRBV4-1 and TRBJ1-2; a weak D match, TRBD1 (5 bases). The CDR3 covers 18 residues. Germline V gene lookup returns CDR1 MGHRA and CDR2 YSYEKL. V lost 3 bases and J 4 bases, leaving 24 bases between the germline ends. CDR3 sequence (DNA): TGCGCCAGCAGCCACACGACAAAAATACGGGACGTCGGCTATGGCTACACCTTC. Amino acids: CASSHTTKIRDVGYGYTF.

Written as DNA, the CDR3 is TGTGCCAGCAGCCCCTTGCCCCCTCAGCGGATCTACAATGAGCAGTTCTTC. It specifies CASSPLPPQRIYNEQFF. The J gene is TRBJ2-1, the V gene TRBV3-1, with a tentative D call TRBD2 (5 bases). Trimming stripped 4 bases from V and 3 bases from J, with 19 bases between. CDR1 is LGHDT, CDR2 YNNKEL, per germline (reference sequence). This CDR3 has 17 amino acids.

V gene TRBV27 combines with J gene TRBJ2-1; TRBD1 matches at 9 bases. Per the germline V gene, CDR1 is MNHEY and CDR2 is SMNVEV (reference sequence). This CDR3 region has 16 residues. Unmatched junction bases numbered 10, after V lost 5 bases and J lost 5 bases. The CDR3 protein is CASSTRRGTGHNEQFF. The CDR3 region has the DNA TGTGCCAGCAGTACTCGCCGAGGGACAGGGCACAATGAGCAGTTCTTC.

The rearrangement joins TRBV29-1 to TRBJ1-2; D not certain. The CDR3 runs 13 residues. Trimming pared 1 base from V and 3 bases from J, leaving 9 bases between. From germline, CDR1 is SQVTM and CDR2 ANQGSEA. The CDR3 region is CSVEAAGHYGYTF. CDR3 bases: TGCAGCGTTGAAGCGGCAGGTCACTATGGCTACACCTTC.

This clonotype was found a few times. The rearrangement joins TRBV4-1 to TRBJ2-7, with 15 bases that match TRBD2. Germline V gives CDR1 MGHRA, CDR2 YSYEKL. CDR3 length equals 14 residues. V lost 8 bases to trimming and J lost 4 bases; unmatched junction nucleotides: 3. The CDR3 is CASSGTSGRYEQYF. CDR3 nucleotides: TGCGCCAGCTCTGGGACTAGCGGGAGGTACGAGCAGTACTTC.

The V and J genes are TRBV12-3 or TRBV12-4 and TRBJ1-5; TRBD1 matches at 10 bases. This CDR3 spans 16 amino acids. The trim removed 6 bases at V and 2 bases at J, leaving 7 bases unmatched. The CDR3 DNA reads TGTGCCAGCAGCCTAGGGACAGGGGTCGGCAATCAGCCCCAGCATTTT. This gives the protein CASSLGTGVGNQPQHF.